This section outlines one TCR beta chain sequence together with its context. The antigen is unknown. Method: immunoSEQ multiplex PCR; TCRdb's copy keeps in-frame clones and lacks some. Among 42,000 or so clones listed, approximately 88% were seen once. The data belong to a study of T cell responses to AZD1222 COVID-19 vaccine. The CDR3 runs to 13 residues. V was pared by 0 bases and J by 7 bases, with 7 bases between. Germline V CDR1 and CDR2: LNHDA, SQIVND (reference sequence). Study-level findings and limits: The repertoires were collected only after the peak T cell response. Recipients of AZD1222 seropositive at baseline numbered only 5 to 7.

V is TRBV19 and J is TRBJ1-5; no clear D gene. This sequence was found in an adult who received the MenACWY meningococcal vaccine as a control. The sample consisted of peripheral blood, taken 28 days after the second dose of the MenACWY control vaccine. CDR3 loop: CASSIDRSQPQHF. The CDR3 region has the DNA TGTGCCAGTAGTATAGATCGATCCCAGCCCCAGCATTTT.